This T cell receptor (beta chain) was found in a study of T-cell reconstitution after alpha-beta-depleted transplantation in children. At least ten counts were recorded for this clonotype. Preparation of the TCRbeta library used unique molecular identifiers. TCRdb reprocessed the PCR reads via MiXCR and lists one record per CDR3 protein. The sample includes about 200,000 distinct CDR3 sequences, roughly 15% of them seen just once. J gave up 3 bases and V 6 bases, and 3 bases lay outside the gene matches. The CDR3 totals 14 residues. From germline, CDR1 is MNHEY and CDR2 SVGAGI. The receptor's source is a human donor who donated a stem cell graft to a child with acute lymphoblastic leukemia. The chain is built from TRBV6-5 and TRBJ1-5; TRBD1 matches at 9 bases. This sample comprised PBMCs from the stem cell graft donor, obtained from the stem cell graft. The CDR3 DNA reads TGTGCCAGCAGAAGACAGGGGGACAATCAGCCCCAGCATTTT. It specifies CASRRQGDNQPQHF.